These 22 T cell receptor beta chains share one sample of origin, sequenced in a study of blood T cell repertoires in COVID-19. Repertoires were generated with immunoSEQ multiplex PCR, while TCRdb's copy carries only in-frame clones and drops some. The data contain 200,000 to 250,000 clones, about 83% of them seen just once; the ten biggest clones take up 7.4%. The sequenced sample consisted of peripheral blood. The receptors here all came from a woman between 45 and 60 years old with acute or convalescent COVID-19.

J is TRBJ2-7 and V is TRBV5-1; TRBD2 might be the D (7 bases). The V gene lost 0 bases and the J gene lost 3 bases, with 13 bases spanning the gap. Per germline, CDR1 SGHRS and CDR2 YFSETQ. CDR3 length: 15 amino acids. DNA of the CDR3: TGCGCCAGCAGCTTGGGGGGGGGCGCGATCTACGAGCAGTACTTC. It yields the protein CASSLGGGAIYEQYF.

This clone has just a few counts. This rearrangement joins TRBV28 to TRBJ2-6, with TRBD2 matching 8 bases. Germline V CDR1 and CDR2: MDHEN, SYDVKM. The CDR3 sequence is 15 residues long. V was pared by 6 bases and J by 2 bases, with 3 bases of the junction left unmatched. CDR3 in DNA: TGTGCCAGCAGCACCGGGGGGGCTGGGGCCAACGTCCTGACTTTC. Residues: CASSTGGAGANVLTF.

The chain has TRBV5-5 and TRBJ2-5; TRBD2 agrees at 11 bases. The V gene's germline CDR1 is SGHKS and CDR2 YYEKEE (reference sequence). The CDR3 runs 16 residues. Trimming at V came to 4 bases and at J to 5 bases, leaving 10 bases not matched to a gene. CDR3 sequence: CASSTTSGGTAETQYF. CDR3 in DNA: TGTGCCAGCAGCACAACTAGCGGGGGCACCGCCGAGACCCAGTACTTC.

This chain uses TRBV5-1 with TRBJ2-3, with 10 positions matching TRBD2. The ends lost 5 bases at V and 3 bases at J; junction bases unmatched: 6. The V gene's germline CDR1 is SGHRS and CDR2 YFSETQ. This CDR3 has 15 amino acids. This CDR3 reads CASSVAGGWTDTQYF. CDR3 nucleotides: TGCGCCAGCAGTGTAGCGGGGGGCTGGACAGATACGCAGTATTTT. Combining the CDR3 with reference TRBV5-1 and TRBJ2-3 gives the whole variable domain KAGVTQTPRYLIKTRGQQVTLSCSPISGHRSVSWYQQTPGQGLQFLFEYFSETQRNKGNFPGRFSGRQFSNSRSEMNVSTLELGDSALYLCASSVAGGWTDTQYFGPGTRLTVL.

The rearrangement joins TRBV5-1 to TRBJ1-1, with a weak D call TRBD1 (6 bases). Germline V gene sequence: CDR1 SGHRS, CDR2 YFSETQ. V dropped 0 bases and J dropped 3 bases, with 6 bases sitting between them. This CDR3 is 13 amino acids long. The DNA for the CDR3 is TGCGCCAGCAGCTTGGCAGGGGACACTGAAGCTTTCTTT. It specifies CASSLAGDTEAFF.

The V and J genes are TRBV14 and TRBJ1-1; D possibly corresponds to TRBD1 (5 bases). CDR3 length: 14 residues. The V and J ends lost 3 bases and 11 bases respectively, with 19 bases between them. Per the germline V gene, CDR1 is SGHDN and CDR2 is FVKESK. The CDR3 sequence is CASSQDPGRADAFF. The CDR3 DNA reads TGTGCCAGCAGCCAGGACCCAGGGAGGGCGGATGCTTTCTTT.

The gene calls are TRBV7-2 and TRBJ2-1; 9 positions match TRBD2. CDR3 length: 15 residues. V shed 4 bases and J 3 bases; nucleotides not matched to a gene: 4. Germline V gene lookup returns CDR1 SGHTA and CDR2 FQGNSA. CDR3 loop: CASSSGTSNYNEQFF. CDR3 DNA sequence: TGTGCCAGCAGCTCCGGGACTAGCAACTACAATGAGCAGTTCTTC.

A single count supports this clone. J is TRBJ2-4 and V is TRBV20-1; D uncertain. Germline V gene sequence: CDR1 DFQATT, CDR2 SNEGSKA (reference sequence). Trimming cost V 3 bases and J 0 bases, with 9 bases left between them. The CDR3 is made up of 14 amino acids. The CDR3 sequence is CSASAVLAKNIQYF. The DNA of the CDR3 is TGCAGTGCTAGTGCCGTACTAGCCAAAAACATTCAGTACTTC.

This clone came up once. The chain recombines TRBV15 with TRBJ2-1, with a weak D call TRBD1 (6 bases). This CDR3 contains 17 residues. Germline V gene data show CDR1 as LNHNV and CDR2 as YYDKDF (reference sequence). Trimming removed 1 base at V and 4 bases at J, with 17 bases between. In nucleotides, the CDR3 is TGTGCCACCAGCAGAGGACCGGGACAAGGAGGATACAATGAGCAGTTCTTC. Protein: CATSRGPGQGGYNEQFF.

The chain couples TRBV28 to TRBJ2-3, with TRBD2 identical over 16 bases. With V trimmed by 3 bases and J by 2 bases, 8 bases remained unmatched. The germline V gene encodes CDR1 MDHEN and CDR2 SYDVKM. The CDR3 is 19 residues long. The CDR3 is CASSFTGTSGRAYTDTQYF. As DNA, the CDR3 is TGTGCCAGCAGTTTCACCGGGACTAGCGGGAGGGCCTACACAGATACGCAGTATTTT.

This clone was observed once. The CDR3 sequence: CASSQDRGGAGAYEQYF. Here the CDR3 DNA reads TGCGCCAGCAGCCAAGATCGGGGCGGGGCGGGAGCCTACGAGCAGTACTTC. The rearrangement links TRBV4-1 to TRBJ2-7; 7 positions agree with TRBD2. The CDR3 covers 17 residues. V shed 0 bases and J 2 bases; nucleotides not matched to a gene: 10. Germline values: CDR1 MGHRA, CDR2 YSYEKL.

Notes on this clone: The junction departs from germline at one end; a sequencing error may be responsible. The chain has TRBV7-7 and TRBJ2-3, with a possible D match to TRBD2 (5 bases). The CDR3 is 16 residues long. Germline V gives CDR1 SSHAT, CDR2 FNYEAQ (reference sequence). This chain's CDR3 is CASSHGIARSTDTQYF. The CDR3 DNA sequence: TGTGCTAGCAGCCATGGGATAGCGAGATCCACAGATACGCAGTATTTT.

The rearrangement uses TRBV2 and TRBJ1-4, with D perhaps matching TRBD1 (5 bases). The germline gives CDR1 SNHLY, CDR2 FYNNEI. V lost 6 bases and J lost 0, with 11 bases in between. This CDR3 region has 15 residues. CDR3 nucleotides: TGTGCCAGCAGCGTTCGGGGGGCAACTAATGAAAAACTGTTTTTT. It specifies CASSVRGATNEKLFF.

The chain is built from TRBV2 and TRBJ1-2; TRBD1 aligns across 8 bases. This CDR3 has 12 amino acids. Germline lookup yields CDR1 SNHLY and CDR2 FYNNEI. This chain's CDR3 is CASDREGYGYTF. The DNA for the CDR3 is TGTGCTTCGGACAGGGAGGGATATGGCTACACCTTC.

A single count supports this clone. V and J are TRBV24-1 and TRBJ2-7, with D possibly TRBD1 on 6 matching bases. Germline CDR1 reads KGHDR; CDR2 reads SFDVKD. V was pared by 2 bases and J by 2 bases, with 9 bases between. This CDR3 comprises 14 residues. As DNA, the CDR3 is TGTGCCACCAGTGATTCGGACAGAACCTACGAGCAGTACTTC. It translates to CATSDSDRTYEQYF.

The rearrangement joins TRBV4-1 to TRBJ2-6; 9 bases align to TRBD2. Germline V CDR1 and CDR2: MGHRA, YSYEKL. The V gene end was trimmed by 4 bases and the J gene end by 2 bases; junction bases not matched to a gene: 6. There are 17 residues in the CDR3. The CDR3 loop is CASSLVAGATGANVLTF. Here the CDR3 DNA reads TGCGCCAGCAGCCTCGTAGCGGGAGCCACTGGGGCCAACGTCCTGACTTTC.

The chain joins TRBV7-9 to TRBJ1-1; the D is unclear. The CDR3 sequence is 11 residues long. Germline assignment: CDR1 SEHNR and CDR2 FQNEAQ (reference sequence). Between the trimmed V and J ends, which lost 5 bases and 7 bases, there was a span of 8 bases. The CDR3 sequence is CASSITDEAFF. In DNA form, the CDR3 reads TGTGCCAGCAGCATAACAGATGAAGCTTTCTTT.

V and J are TRBV30 and TRBJ1-2, with 10 positions matching TRBD1. The CDR3 extends over 14 amino acids. Germline V lookup: CDR1 GTSNPN, CDR2 SVGIG (reference sequence). The trim removed 3 bases at V and 7 bases at J, leaving 8 bases unmatched. In nucleotides, the CDR3 is TGTGCCTGGAGCCCGGGACAGGGGACCCGTGGCTACACCTTC. This translates into CAWSPGQGTRGYTF.

The rearrangement links TRBV30 to TRBJ1-6; unclear D gene. The V end was cut by 3 bases, the J end by 7 bases, with 13 bases between. Germline V gene data show CDR1 as GTSNPN and CDR2 as SVGIG (reference sequence). The CDR3 has 14 amino acids. In DNA, the CDR3 is TGTGCCTGGAGGAGCGGCGTGATAAATTCACCCCTCCACTTT. It yields the protein CAWRSGVINSPLHF.

This clone came up a few times. Other DNA sequences from this sample encode an identical CDR3 as well. The chain is built from TRBV19 and TRBJ2-1; D possibly corresponds to TRBD2 (6 bases). Germline V gene sequence: CDR1 LNHDA, CDR2 SQIVND (reference sequence). Trimming took 4 bases from V and 7 from J, leaving 8 bases between them. This CDR3 contains 12 residues. The CDR3 DNA reads TGTGCCAGTAGTACCCGGGAGAATGAGCAGTTCTTC. It codes for CASSTRENEQFF.

The chain has TRBV2 and TRBJ1-2; D is perhaps TRBD1 (6 bases). Germline values: CDR1 SNHLY, CDR2 FYNNEI. V shed 2 bases and J shed 10 bases, with 11 bases lying between them. The CDR3 runs 12 residues. DNA of the CDR3: TGTGCCAGCAGTGAACAGGGGCAAGACTACACCTTC. The encoded protein is CASSEQGQDYTF.

This chain joins TRBV5-8 and TRBJ1-5; 9 bases agree with TRBD1. In germline, CDR1 is SGHTS, CDR2 YDEGEE. The CDR3 covers 15 residues. Trimming removed 3 bases from V and 7 bases from J; junction bases left unmatched: 8. The chain's CDR3 is CASSWLQGATQPQHF. The CDR3 nucleotides read TGTGCCAGCAGCTGGCTACAGGGGGCTACCCAGCCCCAGCATTTT. Full variable domain (outside the CDR3, taken from reference TRBV5-8 and TRBJ1-5): EAGVTQSPTHLIKTRGQQATLRCSPISGHTSVYWYQQALGLGLQFLLWYDEGEERNRGNFPPRFSGRQFPNYSSELNVNALELEDSALYLCASSWLQGATQPQHFGDGTRLSIL.